A single sample gave rise to the 24 T cell receptor beta chains below, sequenced in a study of siplizumab effects on memory and regulatory T cells. TCRdb's copy holds only in-frame clones and misses some; the assay was immunoSEQ multiplex PCR. The sample has 100,000 or so clones, approximately 94% seen once. The sample taken for sequencing was Tregs sorted from blood. These receptors were collected from a human donor in good health.

CDR3 region: CASSSRQPLMNTEAFF. The CDR3, as DNA: TGCGCCAGCAGCTCCAGACAGCCGTTAATGAACACTGAAGCTTTCTTT. This chain connects TRBV5-1 to TRBJ1-1, with D maybe TRBD1 (5 bases). V shed 3 bases and J shed 0 bases, with 15 bases lying between them. This CDR3 has 16 residues. CDR1 and CDR2 (germline): SGHRS, YFSETQ.

V gene TRBV30 combines with J gene TRBJ2-6; no definite D call. The CDR3 is 13 residues long. In germline, CDR1 is GTSNPN, CDR2 SVGIG (reference sequence). V gave up 2 bases and J gave up 5 bases, with 7 bases separating them. Here the CDR3 reads CAWSLGRANVLTF. The CDR3 DNA is TGTGCCTGGAGTTTGGGGAGGGCCAACGTCCTGACTTTC. The full variable domain, with the rest looked up from reference TRBV30 and TRBJ2-6, is SQTIHQWPATLVQPVGSPLSLECTVEGTSNPNLYWYRQAAGRGLQLLFYSVGIGQISSEVPQNLSASRPQDRQFILSSKKLLLSDSGFYLCAWSLGRANVLTFGAGSRLTVL.

The chain employs TRBV5-1 and TRBJ1-1; D ambiguous. The germline V and J ends were trimmed by 4 bases and 0 bases, with 10 bases remaining between them. This CDR3 is built from 14 residues. Germline loops: CDR1 SGHRS, CDR2 YFSETQ. The CDR3 sequence is CASSPTTMNTEAFF. DNA for the CDR3: TGCGCCAGCAGCCCGACAACAATGAACACTGAAGCTTTCTTT.

The genes are TRBV7-3 and TRBJ2-2, with a weak D call TRBD1 (6 bases). Germline V gives CDR1 SGHTA, CDR2 FQGTGA. V was pared by 3 bases and J by 6 bases, with 14 bases between. There are 15 residues in the CDR3. CDR3 in amino acids: CASSFRGIPSGELFF. CDR3 bases: TGTGCCAGCAGCTTTAGGGGGATACCGTCCGGGGAGCTGTTTTTT.

The rearrangement uses TRBV7-9 and TRBJ1-1; D gene ambiguous. The ends were cut back, 2 bases at V and 1 base at J, with 5 bases in the middle. Per the germline V gene, CDR1 is SEHNR and CDR2 is FQNEAQ (reference sequence). The CDR3 consists of 13 residues. CDR3 DNA sequence: TGTGCCAGCAGCTTACAGGAGAACACTGAAGCTTTCTTT. Residues: CASSLQENTEAFF. The full variable domain, with the rest looked up from reference TRBV7-9 and TRBJ1-1, is DTGVSQNPRHKITKRGQNVTFRCDPISEHNRLYWYRQTLGQGPEFLTYFQNEAQLEKSRLLSDRFSAERPKGSFSTLEIQRTEQGDSAMYLCASSLQENTEAFFGQGTRLTVV.

The V gene is TRBV5-1, the J gene TRBJ1-2; TRBD1 is a possible D gene (6 bases). The V end lost 0 bases, the J end lost 1 base, and 10 bases lay between the germline ends. The germline V gene has CDR1 SGHRS and CDR2 YFSETQ. The CDR3 contains 15 residues. The CDR3 region is CASSLATGNNYGYTF. The CDR3 DNA reads as TGCGCCAGCAGCTTGGCCACAGGGAATAACTATGGCTACACCTTC.

The CDR3 nucleotides read TGTGCCAGCAGTTTCCGGGGGCATGGGAATGAAAAACTGTTTTTT. Encoded protein: CASSFRGHGNEKLFF. The chain is built from TRBV28 and TRBJ1-4; weak D call: TRBD1 (6 bases). This CDR3 spans 15 amino acids. With 3 bases removed from V and 5 bases from J, the gap between germline ends came to 13 bases. The V gene's germline CDR1 is MDHEN and CDR2 SYDVKM.

This sequence joins TRBV11-3 and TRBJ2-1, with 9 bases that match TRBD2. CDR3 length: 18 amino acids. J gave up 7 bases and V 6 bases, and 19 bases lay outside the gene matches. Germline CDR1 SGHNT, CDR2 YENEEA. The CDR3 DNA is TGTGCCAGCAGTGCGGGGGGGACTGACTGGACGAGGGCGAATGAGCAGTTCTTC. This encodes CASSAGGTDWTRANEQFF.

Written as DNA, the CDR3 is TGCAGCGTTGAAGGGCAGACACCTAACTATGGCTACACCTTC. Its translation: CSVEGQTPNYGYTF. The chain uses TRBV29-1 and TRBJ1-2; D is unresolved. This CDR3 spans 14 amino acids. V lost 1 base and J 0 bases, leaving 9 bases between the germline ends. Germline CDR1 and CDR2: SQVTM and ANQGSEA.

V usage is TRBV6-5 and J usage is TRBJ1-1, with D maybe TRBD1 (6 bases). The CDR3 contains 15 residues. The germline V gene has CDR1 MNHEY and CDR2 SVGAGI. Trimming stripped 4 bases from V and 5 bases from J, with 17 bases between. The CDR3 sequence: CASSSYYRVGTEAFF. The CDR3 DNA sequence: TGTGCCAGCAGTTCCTATTACAGGGTTGGAACTGAAGCTTTCTTT.

The chain combines TRBV30 with TRBJ1-2, with a weak D call TRBD1 (5 bases). V lost 4 bases to trimming and J lost 5 bases, with 23 bases between them. In germline, CDR1 is GTSNPN, CDR2 SVGIG (reference sequence). This CDR3 contains 16 residues. CDR3 region: CAWTRFRDSIIYGYTF. CDR3 coding DNA: TGTGCCTGGACCCGCTTCCGGGACTCAATCATTTATGGCTACACCTTC. The whole variable domain, remainder taken from reference TRBV30 and TRBJ1-2, is SQTIHQWPATLVQPVGSPLSLECTVEGTSNPNLYWYRQAAGRGLQLLFYSVGIGQISSEVPQNLSASRPQDRQFILSSKKLLLSDSGFYLCAWTRFRDSIIYGYTFGSGTRLTVV.

The sample holds one count of this clone. The gene calls are TRBV12-5 and TRBJ2-1; 10 bases line up with TRBD2. V shed 1 base, J shed 4 bases, and the junction held 1 base outside the gene matches. Germline CDR1 LGHNT, CDR2 FRNRAP. This CDR3 region has 15 residues. In DNA, the CDR3 is TGTGCTAGTGGTTTGGGGACTAGCGGTTACAATGAGCAGTTCTTC. Translation: CASGLGTSGYNEQFF.

The chain employs TRBV19 and TRBJ1-5; the D gene is possibly TRBD1 (5 bases). The CDR3 runs to 14 residues. CDR1 is LNHDA and CDR2 is SQIVND in the germline V gene (reference sequence). V was cut by 4 bases and J by 3 bases, with 10 bases left in between. The CDR3 region has the DNA TGTGCCAGTAGTAGCCAGGGAGTCAATCAGCCCCAGCATTTT. Its protein is CASSSQGVNQPQHF.

This rearrangement joins TRBV5-1 to TRBJ2-5, with 11 bases that match TRBD2. Germline assignment: CDR1 SGHRS and CDR2 YFSETQ. V gave up 4 bases and J gave up 5 bases; unmatched junction bases: 10. This CDR3 is 16 amino acids long. CDR3 nucleotides: TGCGCCAGCAGCCGTCTCACTAGCGGGAGTCTCGAGACCCAGTACTTC. Amino acids: CASSRLTSGSLETQYF.

The rearrangement links TRBV6-1 to TRBJ2-7, with TRBD1 matching over 11 bases. Trimming at V came to 1 base and at J to 3 bases, leaving 2 bases not matched to a gene. Germline CDR1 and CDR2: MNHNS and SASEGT. This CDR3 spans 15 amino acids. In nucleotides, the CDR3 is TGTGCCAGCAGTGAAGGGGGACAGGGGGTCTACGAGCAGTACTTC. It translates to CASSEGGQGVYEQYF.

The chain couples TRBV4-2 to TRBJ1-1; no firm D call. The V gene's germline CDR1 is LGHNA and CDR2 YNFKEQ. Deletions cut 1 base from V and 0 bases from J, with 9 bases between. The CDR3 spans 15 residues. The CDR3 sequence is CASSQAQTMNTEAFF. Here the CDR3 DNA reads TGTGCCAGCAGCCAAGCCCAGACAATGAACACTGAAGCTTTCTTT.

The rearrangement uses TRBV10-2 and TRBJ1-5; TRBD1 might be the D (5 bases). CDR3 length: 15 residues. Per the germline V gene, CDR1 is WSHSY and CDR2 is SAAADI. Trimming stripped 6 bases from V and 7 bases from J, with 19 bases between. DNA of the CDR3: TGCGCCAGCAGCCGAGGGGAGGGTGTGTTGCAGCCCCAGCATTTT. It codes for CASSRGEGVLQPQHF.

This clone showed up just once. The chain carries TRBV2 and TRBJ1-5; D is uncertain. V gave up 4 bases and J gave up 1 base, with 5 bases separating them. Germline V lookup: CDR1 SNHLY, CDR2 FYNNEI. The CDR3 is made up of 13 amino acids. The CDR3 protein is CASSAQSNQPQHF. For the CDR3, the DNA is TGTGCCAGCAGTGCACAGAGCAATCAGCCCCAGCATTTT.

As regards this clone: Within the sample, other DNA sequences also encode this same CDR3. The V and J genes are TRBV28 and TRBJ2-2; D is unresolved. V was clipped by 5 bases and J by 1 base, with 2 bases between them. The CDR3 runs to 12 residues. The germline CDR1 and CDR2 sequences are MDHEN and SYDVKM. CDR3 protein: CASSLNTGELFF. The CDR3 bases are TGTGCCAGCAGTCTGAACACCGGGGAGCTGTTTTTT.

The chain has TRBV6-7 and TRBJ2-6; no definite D call. TRBV6-7 is sorted into the ORF group, with uncertain function. The CDR3 contains 15 residues. The germline V and J ends were trimmed by 7 bases and 0 bases, with 10 bases remaining between them. In DNA, the CDR3 is TGTGCCAGCATCGAAGAAAGCTCTGGGGCCAACGTCCTGACTTTC. This gives the protein CASIEESSGANVLTF.

The chain recombines TRBV30 with TRBJ1-1; D call uncertain. This CDR3 has 11 amino acids. Germline lookup yields CDR1 GTSNPN and CDR2 SVGIG (reference sequence). Trimming removed 2 bases from V and 4 bases from J, with 5 bases in between. The CDR3 reads CAWSISTEAFF. In nucleotides, the CDR3 is TGTGCCTGGAGTATCAGCACTGAAGCTTTCTTT.

V gene TRBV7-3 combines with J gene TRBJ2-3; D is perhaps TRBD1 or TRBD2 (5 bases each). Germline-derived CDR1 and CDR2 are SGHTA and FQGTGA. V lost 5 bases and J lost 10, with 16 bases in between. The CDR3 spans 13 residues. CDR3 sequence (DNA): TGTGCCAGCAGCCCCAGAAGGGGAGACGCGCAGTATTTT. This encodes CASSPRRGDAQYF.

This chain links TRBV19 with TRBJ2-7, with D perhaps matching TRBD1 or TRBD2 (5 bases each). From germline, CDR1 is LNHDA and CDR2 SQIVND (reference sequence). Trimming stripped 3 bases from V and 2 bases from J, with 14 bases between. The CDR3 is made up of 15 amino acids. DNA for the CDR3: TGTGCCAGTAGTATCAGGGCTAGCTGGGCCTACGAGCAGTACTTC. Protein sequence: CASSIRASWAYEQYF.

This clone showed up just once. The chain is built from TRBV6-5 and TRBJ2-5; either TRBD1 or TRBD2 may fit D (5 bases each). CDR1 and CDR2 (germline): MNHEY, SVGAGI. CDR3 length: 13 residues. Trimming removed 10 bases at V and 11 bases at J, with 23 bases between. The CDR3 nucleotides read TGTGCCACCCAACGGACTGGGGCTTCGTGGCAGTACTTC. This codes for CATQRTGASWQYF.